The 17 T cell receptor beta chains in this list originate from one sample, sequenced in a study of shared clonotypes between healthy human individuals. Measured with immunoSEQ multiplex PCR; TCRdb has only the in-frame clones, and not every one. This sample has about a million clones, with approximately 80% found just once. The sequenced sample was memory CD4+ T cells sorted from blood. Specified subset: CD45RA-negative fraction. These receptors originate from a man between 18 and 35 years old in good health.

In regard to this clone: One end of the junction varies from germline; a read error may be responsible. The genes are TRBV7-7 and TRBJ2-2, with no clear D. In germline, CDR1 is SSHAT, CDR2 FNYEAQ (reference sequence). This CDR3 region has 14 residues. Here the CDR3 DNA reads TGTGCTAGCAGCCCCGACCGAAACACCGGGGAGCTGTTTTTT. The encoded protein is CASSPDRNTGELFF.

The V and J genes are TRBV4-1 and TRBJ2-4; D is unclear. CDR3 length: 12 residues. Germline V lookup: CDR1 MGHRA, CDR2 YSYEKL. V was trimmed by 1 base and J by 2 bases, leaving 0 bases between them. The CDR3 bases are TGCGCCAGCAGCCAAGCCAAAAACATTCAGTACTTC. It encodes CASSQAKNIQYF.

The chain employs TRBV5-4 and TRBJ1-5, with a weak D call TRBD1 (6 bases). Germline V gene lookup returns CDR1 SGHNT and CDR2 YYREEE (reference sequence). The CDR3 extends over 14 amino acids. The V gene lost 0 bases and the J gene lost 2 bases, with 6 bases spanning the gap. In nucleotides, the CDR3 is TGTGCCAGCAGCTTGGAGGGGGGCAATCAGCCCCAGCATTTT. Translated, it gives CASSLEGGNQPQHF. The complete variable domain, with remaining parts taken from reference TRBV5-4 and TRBJ1-5, reads ETGVTQSPTHLIKTRGQQVTLRCSSQSGHNTVSWYQQALGQGPQFIFQYYREEENGRGNFPPRFSGLQFPNYSSELNVNALELDDSALYLCASSLEGGNQPQHFGDGTRLSIL.

The chain recombines TRBV25-1 with TRBJ2-2, with TRBD1 matching 11 bases. V lost 11 bases, J lost 6 bases, and 2 bases stayed unmatched. CDR1 is MGHDK and CDR2 is SYGVNS in the germline V gene. The CDR3 length is 12 residues. This chain's CDR3 is CAGGQGAGELFF. CDR3 DNA sequence: TGTGCCGGGGGACAGGGGGCCGGGGAGCTGTTTTTT.

This clone was seen more than once but under ten times. The same CDR3 is also encoded by other DNA sequences in this sample. The chain links TRBV20-1 to TRBJ1-4, with D hard to call. CDR3 length: 11 amino acids. The germline gives CDR1 DFQATT, CDR2 SNEGSKA (reference sequence). V lost 5 bases to trimming and J lost 6 bases, with 7 bases between them. The CDR3 nucleotides are TGCAGTGCTTGGACGGATGAAAAACTGTTTTTT. Protein sequence: CSAWTDEKLFF.

The chain is built from TRBV6-6 and TRBJ2-7; the D is unclear. CDR1 is MNHNY, CDR2 SVGAGI, per germline (reference sequence). V was pared by 2 bases and J by 2 bases, with 7 bases between. The CDR3 totals 13 residues. As DNA, the CDR3 is TGTGCCAGCAGTTACGCACAAACCTACGAGCAGTACTTC. Amino acids: CASSYAQTYEQYF.

The sample holds a few counts of this clone. The V and J genes are TRBV6-5 and TRBJ2-7; D is tentatively TRBD1 or TRBD2 (5 bases each). V was pared by 2 bases and J by 3 bases, with 14 bases between. The V gene's germline CDR1 is MNHEY and CDR2 SVGAGI. The CDR3 runs to 15 residues. The CDR3 nucleotides are TGTGCCAGCAGTTACAGAGCGGATGGGGGCTACGAGCAGTACTTC. This codes for CASSYRADGGYEQYF.

The chain links TRBV5-1 to TRBJ2-3, with D tentatively TRBD1 (5 bases). CDR3 length: 15 residues. V lost 2 bases and J 6 bases, leaving 16 bases between the germline ends. Germline V gene lookup returns CDR1 SGHRS and CDR2 YFSETQ. CDR3 sequence reads: CASSFVKGESDTQYF. CDR3 nucleotide sequence: TGCGCCAGCAGCTTCGTGAAAGGGGAATCGGATACGCAGTATTTT. Supplemented by reference TRBV5-1 and TRBJ2-3, the full variable domain reads KAGVTQTPRYLIKTRGQQVTLSCSPISGHRSVSWYQQTPGQGLQFLFEYFSETQRNKGNFPGRFSGRQFSNSRSEMNVSTLELGDSALYLCASSFVKGESDTQYFGPGTRLTVL.

For the CDR3, the DNA is TGTGCCAGCAGCCATTTAGCGGAAAACACAGATACGCAGTATTTT. Translated, it gives CASSHLAENTDTQYF. The rearrangement uses TRBV14 and TRBJ2-3; a weak D match, TRBD2 (6 bases). Germline assignment: CDR1 SGHDN and CDR2 FVKESK. The CDR3 consists of 15 residues. The ends were cut back, 3 bases at V and 2 bases at J, with 12 bases in the middle.

The rearrangement links TRBV28 to TRBJ1-2; tentative D call: TRBD1 (6 bases). CDR1 and CDR2 from the germline V gene are MDHEN and SYDVKM. This CDR3 is built from 12 residues. V shed 7 bases and J shed 6 bases, with 12 bases lying between them. The CDR3 here is CASTLRQDGYTF. In DNA form, the CDR3 reads TGTGCCAGCACCCTAAGACAGGATGGCTACACCTTC.

The rearrangement joins TRBV9 to TRBJ1-5, with D unresolved. V lost 0 bases and J lost 7, with 11 bases in between. The germline V gene encodes CDR1 SGDLS and CDR2 YYNGEE. The CDR3 is 14 residues long. CDR3 DNA sequence: TGTGCCAGCAGCGTAGAGGGTTACGGGCAGCCCCAGCATTTT. As protein: CASSVEGYGQPQHF.

As for this clone: The same CDR3 also results from other DNA sequences found in this sample. The chain combines TRBV19 with TRBJ1-1; no reliable D call. The CDR3 spans 12 residues. Germline V CDR1 and CDR2: LNHDA, SQIVND (reference sequence). Trimming cost V 6 bases and J 1 base, with 6 bases left between them. The CDR3 region has the DNA TGTGCCAGTAGAACGAAGAACACTGAAGCTTTCTTT. Protein product: CASRTKNTEAFF.

As regards this clone: Other DNA sequences in the sample encode the same CDR3. The chain links TRBV5-1 to TRBJ1-1; D is unresolved. The CDR3 has 15 residues. Trimming left V 5 bases short and J 0 bases short, with 14 bases between. Germline CDR1 reads SGHRS; CDR2 reads YFSETQ. This CDR3 is CASSSGRTMNTEAFF. The CDR3 bases are TGCGCCAGCAGTTCCGGACGGACCATGAACACTGAAGCTTTCTTT.

V and J are TRBV6-1 and TRBJ2-7, with 7 bases identical to TRBD2. The germline V gene encodes CDR1 MNHNS and CDR2 SASEGT. The J segment lost 0 bases and the V segment lost 4 bases, leaving 12 bases of the junction unmatched. The CDR3 loop spans 17 amino acids. CDR3 coding DNA: TGTGCCAGCAGTGCCCGTCGTAGCGGGTGGAGCTCCTACGAGCAGTACTTC. It codes for CASSARRSGWSSYEQYF.

The genes are TRBV7-9 and TRBJ1-3, with D hard to call. V lost 0 bases and J 0 bases, leaving 9 bases between the germline ends. CDR3 length: 16 residues. Germline lookup yields CDR1 SEHNR and CDR2 FQNEAQ (reference sequence). The DNA for the CDR3 is TGTGCCAGCAGCTTAGCCTTGTGGATCTCTGGAAACACCATATATTTT. Translated: CASSLALWISGNTIYF. The variable domain in full, completed from reference TRBV7-9 and TRBJ1-3, reads DTGVSQNPRHKITKRGQNVTFRCDPISEHNRLYWYRQTLGQGPEFLTYFQNEAQLEKSRLLSDRFSAERPKGSFSTLEIQRTEQGDSAMYLCASSLALWISGNTIYFGEGSWLTVV.

This sequence joins TRBV6-6 and TRBJ1-1; maybe TRBD1 (6 bases). The germline V gene has CDR1 MNHNY and CDR2 SVGAGI (reference sequence). CDR3 length: 14 residues. The V end was cut by 7 bases, the J end by 1 base, with 13 bases between. The CDR3 DNA is TGTGCCAGCATCAGGGGCCCTGAGAACACTGAAGCTTTCTTT. Translation: CASIRGPENTEAFF.

The chain carries TRBV6-5 and TRBJ1-3; D remains unclear. V was cut by 7 bases and J by 4 bases, with 17 bases left in between. This CDR3 spans 15 amino acids. Germline V gene lookup returns CDR1 MNHEY and CDR2 SVGAGI. The CDR3: CASTTRIGRGNTIYF. The CDR3 DNA reads as TGTGCCAGCACCACTCGTATAGGGAGGGGAAACACCATATATTTT.